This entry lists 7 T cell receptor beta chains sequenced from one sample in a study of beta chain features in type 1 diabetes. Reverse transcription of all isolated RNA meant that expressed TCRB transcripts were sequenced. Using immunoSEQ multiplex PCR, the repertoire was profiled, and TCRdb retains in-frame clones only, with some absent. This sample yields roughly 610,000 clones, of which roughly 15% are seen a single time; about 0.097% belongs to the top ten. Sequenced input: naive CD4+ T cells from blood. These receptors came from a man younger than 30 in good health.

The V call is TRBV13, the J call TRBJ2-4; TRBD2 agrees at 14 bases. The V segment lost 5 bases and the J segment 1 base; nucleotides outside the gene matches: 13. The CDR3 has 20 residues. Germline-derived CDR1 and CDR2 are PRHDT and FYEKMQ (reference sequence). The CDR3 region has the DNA TGTGCCAGCAGCACCCCAAAGGGACTAGCGGGAGCGGGGGCCAAAAACATTCAGTACTTC. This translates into CASSTPKGLAGAGAKNIQYF.

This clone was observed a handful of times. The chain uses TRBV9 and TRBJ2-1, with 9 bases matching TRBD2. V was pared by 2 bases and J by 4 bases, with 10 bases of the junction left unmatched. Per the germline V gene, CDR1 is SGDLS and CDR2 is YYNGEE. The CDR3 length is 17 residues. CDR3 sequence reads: CASSVVGLAGIYNEQFF. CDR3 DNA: TGTGCCAGCAGCGTGGTGGGTCTAGCGGGAATTTACAATGAGCAGTTCTTC.

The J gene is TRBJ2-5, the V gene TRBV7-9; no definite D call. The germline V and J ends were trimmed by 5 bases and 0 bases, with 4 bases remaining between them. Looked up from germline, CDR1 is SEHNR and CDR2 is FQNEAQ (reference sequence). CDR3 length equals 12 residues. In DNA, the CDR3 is TGTGCCAGCAGCCGGTACCAAGAGACCCAGTACTTC. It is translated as CASSRYQETQYF.

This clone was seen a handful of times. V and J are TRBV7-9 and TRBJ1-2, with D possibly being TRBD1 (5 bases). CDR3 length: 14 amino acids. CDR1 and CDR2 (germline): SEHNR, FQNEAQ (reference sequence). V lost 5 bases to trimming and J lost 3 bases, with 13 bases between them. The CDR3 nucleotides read TGTGCCAGCAGCCCAGCGACAGTCTACTATGGCTACACCTTC. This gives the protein CASSPATVYYGYTF.

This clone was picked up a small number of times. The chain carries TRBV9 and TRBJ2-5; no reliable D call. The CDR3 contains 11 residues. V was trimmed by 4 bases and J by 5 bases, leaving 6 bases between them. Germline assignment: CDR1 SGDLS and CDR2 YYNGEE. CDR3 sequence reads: CASSSKETQYF. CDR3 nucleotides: TGTGCCAGCAGCTCTAAGGAGACCCAGTACTTC.

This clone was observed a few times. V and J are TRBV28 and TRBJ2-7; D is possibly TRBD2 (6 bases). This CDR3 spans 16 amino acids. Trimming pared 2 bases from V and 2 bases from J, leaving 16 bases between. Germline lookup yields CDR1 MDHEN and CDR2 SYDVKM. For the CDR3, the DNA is TGTGCCAGCAGTTTAGGTGGCGGGAACATTCCCTACGAGCAGTACTTC. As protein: CASSLGGGNIPYEQYF.

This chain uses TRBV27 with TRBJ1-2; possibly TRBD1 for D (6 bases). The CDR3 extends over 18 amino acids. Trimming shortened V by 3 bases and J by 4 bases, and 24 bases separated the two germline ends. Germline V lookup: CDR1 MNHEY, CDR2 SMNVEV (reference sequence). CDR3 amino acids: CASSFYVGGARGSYGYTF. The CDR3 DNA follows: TGTGCCAGCAGTTTCTATGTAGGGGGGGCACGCGGGAGCTATGGCTACACCTTC.